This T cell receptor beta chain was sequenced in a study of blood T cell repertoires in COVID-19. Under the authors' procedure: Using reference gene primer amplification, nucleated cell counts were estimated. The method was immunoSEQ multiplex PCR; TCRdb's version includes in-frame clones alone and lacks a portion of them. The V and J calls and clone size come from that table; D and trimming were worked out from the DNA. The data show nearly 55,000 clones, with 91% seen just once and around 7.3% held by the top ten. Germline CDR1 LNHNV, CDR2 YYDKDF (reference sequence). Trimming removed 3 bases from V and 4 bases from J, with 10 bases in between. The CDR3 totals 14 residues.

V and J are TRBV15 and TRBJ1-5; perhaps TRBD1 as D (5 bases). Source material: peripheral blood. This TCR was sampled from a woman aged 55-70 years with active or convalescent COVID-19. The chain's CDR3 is CATSSASGNQPQHF. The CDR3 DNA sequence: TGTGCCACCAGCAGCGCTTCAGGGAATCAGCCCCAGCATTTT.